These T cell receptor beta chains were read from a single sample in a study of T cell repertoires in cytomegalovirus infection. TCRdb reprocessed the reads via MiXCR and lists one record per CDR3 protein. The sample records hundreds of thousands of distinct CDR3 sequences, 17% being singletons. Sequences were obtained from PBMCs. Every receptor here comes from a human donor in good health (CMV status not recorded). Some clones in this sample may be carry-over from other donors' samples. Both conserved end residues are part of each CDR3. D genes are given only for firm matches. Clone size is stated in some rows and not others, as once, few, many or a class when expanded.

d_gene | j_gene | abundance | len | v_gene | CDR3nt | CDR3aa
. | TRBJ1-2 | many | 16 | TRBV28 | TGTGCCAGCAGTTACGTGCCGGGACAACCGATATATGGCTACACCTTC | CASSYVPGQPIYGYTF
TRBD1 | TRBJ1-2 | few | 16 | TRBV7-2 | TGTGCCAGCAGCTTAGGCCCGGACAGGGGACGCTATGGCTACACCTTC | CASSLGPDRGRYGYTF
. | TRBJ2-3 | . | 17 | TRBV6-1 | TGTGCCAGCGGTGAAGGGTTGACAGGTTCGGGTTCAGATACGCAGTATTTT | CASGEGLTGSGSDTQYF
. | TRBJ1-1 | . | 15 | TRBV3-1 | TGTGCCAGCAGCCCGGACGGGGCGTTGGGCACTGAAGCTTTCTTT | CASSPDGALGTEAFF
. | TRBJ2-2 | few | 12 | TRBV5-5 | TGTGCCAGCAGATTGGACGCCGGGGAGCTGTTTTTT | CASRLDAGELFF
. | TRBJ2-2 | many | 14 | TRBV2 | TGTGCCAGCAGTCCTATTATTTCCACCGGGGAGCTGTTTTTT | CASSPIISTGELFF
TRBD1 | TRBJ2-1 | . | 16 | TRBV16 | TGTGCCAGCAGTCTTACCCCCGGGACAGGTTACAATGAGCAGTTCTTC | CASSLTPGTGYNEQFF
. | TRBJ2-1 | . | 13 | TRBV7-9 | TGTGCCAGCAGCCCTACAACCTACAATGAGCAGTTCTTC | CASSPTTYNEQFF
TRBD2 | TRBJ2-1 | many | 15 | TRBV20-1 | TGCAGTGCTAGAGAAGCGGGGGGAACTCTCGATGAGCAGTTCTTC | CSAREAGGTLDEQFF
. | TRBJ2-7 | few | 15 | TRBV18 | TGTGCCAGCTCACCCACAGGGTGGGGTAACTACGAGCAGTACTTC | CASSPTGWGNYEQYF
TRBD2 | TRBJ2-7 | many | 16 | TRBV7-2 | TGTGCCAGCAGCTTAGCCCCAGCGGGGGGACTCTACGAGCAGTACTTC | CASSLAPAGGLYEQYF
TRBD1 | TRBJ1-1 | few | 14 | TRBV27 | TGTGCCAGCAGCATCAGGGGGTCGGACACTGAAGCTTTCTTT | CASSIRGSDTEAFF
. | TRBJ2-1 | . | 16 | TRBV4-3 | TGCGCCAGCAGCCAAGATCGGCAGCTCAAATACAATGAGCAGTTCTTC | CASSQDRQLKYNEQFF
. | TRBJ1-2 | many | 16 | TRBV4-3 | TGCGCCAGCAGCCAAGAATATCGGGGATCAAACTATGGCTACACCTTC | CASSQEYRGSNYGYTF
TRBD2 | TRBJ2-7 | many | 15 | TRBV7-2 | TGTGCCAGCAGCCCCACGGGACTATATTCCTTCGAGCAGTACTTC | CASSPTGLYSFEQYF
TRBD2 | TRBJ2-7 | few | 15 | TRBV12-3/TRBV12-4 | TGTGCCAGCAGTAACTTCGGGACTAGCGGTTCAAAGCAGTACTTC | CASSNFGTSGSKQYF
TRBD1 | TRBJ2-3 | few | 14 | TRBV29-1 | TGCAGCGGGGGACAGGGGGAGGCCACAGATACGCAGTATTTT | CSGGQGEATDTQYF
. | TRBJ2-7 | many | 14 | TRBV7-2 | TGTGCCAGCAGCCTGGGCCCCCGAAGAGGCGAGCAGTACTTC | CASSLGPRRGEQYF
TRBD1 | TRBJ1-4 | many | 16 | TRBV7-2 | TGTGCCAGCAGCTTCGCGGGCGGACAGGGTCTTGAAAAACTGTTTTTT | CASSFAGGQGLEKLFF
TRBD1 | TRBJ2-7 | many | 14 | TRBV6-2/TRBV6-3 | TGTGCCAGCAGTTACCCGGGACAGGGCTACGAGCAGTACTTC | CASSYPGQGYEQYF
TRBD1 | TRBJ2-5 | few | 13 | TRBV20-1 | TGCAGTGCTATTCGTACAGGGGTAGAGACCCAGTACTTC | CSAIRTGVETQYF
. | TRBJ2-3 | few | 14 | TRBV20-1 | TGCAGTGCCCATGGTTTGGGGTATACAGATACGCAGTATTTT | CSAHGLGYTDTQYF
. | TRBJ2-5 | . | 16 | TRBV5-6 | TGTGCCAGCAGCTTGTTCCCCGACGGGGACCAAGAGACCCAGTACTTC | CASSLFPDGDQETQYF
. | TRBJ2-5 | many | 14 | TRBV7-2 | TGTGCCAGCAGCTTAGCGGGGGGCGGAGAGACCCAGTACTTC | CASSLAGGGETQYF
TRBD1 | TRBJ1-4 | many | 17 | TRBV4-3 | TGCGCCAGCAGCCAAGATTTAATCGGGACAGGGAATGAAAAACTGTTTTTT | CASSQDLIGTGNEKLFF
. | TRBJ1-4 | many | 14 | TRBV7-2 | TGTGCCAGCAGCTTAGACATGTACGATGAAAAACTGTTTTTT | CASSLDMYDEKLFF
. | TRBJ1-5 | . | 14 | TRBV5-6 | TGTGCCAGCAGCTTGTGGGGGTCCGGGGGGCCCCAGCATTTT | CASSLWGSGGPQHF
TRBD1 | TRBJ1-5 | . | 15 | TRBV20-1 | TGCAGTGCTACCGACAGGGTCTTCAGCAATCAGCCCCAGCATTTT | CSATDRVFSNQPQHF
. | TRBJ1-4 | . | 13 | TRBV18 | TGTGCCAGCTCCGAGGGGTTAAATGAAAAACTGTTTTTT | CASSEGLNEKLFF
TRBD1 | TRBJ2-1 | . | 14 | TRBV15 | TGTGCCACCGGTCAGGACAGGGGGCGGGATGAGCAGTTCTTC | CATGQDRGRDEQFF
. | TRBJ1-5 | . | 16 | TRBV4-2 | TGTGCCAGCAGCCAAGAGGGGAGAGCAATGGGCCAGCCCCAGCATTTT | CASSQEGRAMGQPQHF
TRBD2 | TRBJ2-3 | many | 20 | TRBV28 | TGTGCCAGCAGTTCTGGAACGGGGACTCCGGGACTAGCAGAGGCAGATACGCAGTATTTT | CASSSGTGTPGLAEADTQYF
. | TRBJ1-5 | . | 16 | TRBV20-1 | TGCAGTGCTAGAGATGGCGGGACCAATAGCAATCAGCCCCAGCATTTT | CSARDGGTNSNQPQHF
. | TRBJ2-5 | . | 14 | TRBV7-8 | TGTGCCAGCAGCCAAACAGAGACCCAAGAGACCCAGTACTTC | CASSQTETQETQYF
. | TRBJ1-2 | many | 15 | TRBV7-2 | TGTGCCAGCAGTCAAACAGGGCGCACCGACTATGGCTACACCTTC | CASSQTGRTDYGYTF
. | TRBJ1-1 | . | 13 | TRBV2 | TGTGCCAGCGGGGAAGCCGTGAACACTGAAGCTTTCTTT | CASGEAVNTEAFF
. | TRBJ2-7 | many | 15 | TRBV7-2 | TGTGCCAGCAGCTTAAGTCGGGCGGGGTCGTACGAGCAGTACTTC | CASSLSRAGSYEQYF
. | TRBJ1-1 | few | 16 | TRBV5-5 | TGTGCCAGCAGCTTGGAAAGGGGAAGGATGAACACTGAAGCTTTCTTT | CASSLERGRMNTEAFF
TRBD2 | TRBJ2-3 | few | 17 | TRBV5-1 | TGCGCCAGCAGCTCCGGACTAGCGGGGGGTATAGCCAATACGCAGTATTTT | CASSSGLAGGIANTQYF
TRBD1 | TRBJ2-7 | . | 16 | TRBV29-1 | TGCAGCGTTGAAGAAGCACCGGGACAGGGGAGCTACGAGCAGTACTTC | CSVEEAPGQGSYEQYF
. | TRBJ2-1 | many | 13 | TRBV7-2 | TGTGCCAGCAGCTTGGACTGGGGCGATGGATATTTCTTC | CASSLDWGDGYFF
. | TRBJ1-6 | . | 15 | TRBV4-2 | TGTGCCAGCAGCCAATCTGACCGGGGTCTTTCACCCCTCCACTTT | CASSQSDRGLSPLHF
TRBD2 | TRBJ2-7 | once | 15 | TRBV6-6 | TGTGCCAGCAGCCCTGGCGGGGGGGGAAACTACGAGCAGTACTTC | CASSPGGGGNYEQYF
. | TRBJ1-2 | . | 17 | TRBV7-2 | TGTGCCAGCAGCTTAGCGGAAGGGGGGGGGGCTAGTTATGGCTACACCTTC | CASSLAEGGGASYGYTF
TRBD1 | TRBJ2-3 | . | 17 | TRBV19 | TGTGCCAGTAGTACAATTCTCGGACAGGGGACCACAGATACGCAGTATTTT | CASSTILGQGTTDTQYF